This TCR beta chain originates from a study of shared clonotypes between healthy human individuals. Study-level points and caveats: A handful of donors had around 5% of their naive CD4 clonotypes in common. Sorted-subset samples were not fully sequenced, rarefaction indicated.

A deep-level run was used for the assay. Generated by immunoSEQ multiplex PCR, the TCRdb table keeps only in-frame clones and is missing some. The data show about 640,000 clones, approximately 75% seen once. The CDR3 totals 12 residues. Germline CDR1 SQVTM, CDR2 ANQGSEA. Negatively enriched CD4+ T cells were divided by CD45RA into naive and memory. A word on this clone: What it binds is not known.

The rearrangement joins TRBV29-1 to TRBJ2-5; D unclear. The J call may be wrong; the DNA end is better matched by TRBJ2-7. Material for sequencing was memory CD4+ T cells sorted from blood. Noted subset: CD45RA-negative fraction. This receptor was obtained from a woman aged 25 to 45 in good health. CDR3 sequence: CSAKLTPYEQYF. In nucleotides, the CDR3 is TGCAGCGCAAAGCTCACACCGTACGAGCAGTACTTC.